This T cell receptor (beta chain) was captured in a study of blood T cell repertoires in COVID-19. Across the whole study: Specimens from acute and convalescent COVID-19 originated in the United States, Italy and Spain. PBMCs, B-cell-depleted T cells, or T cells provided the cDNA or gDNA that made up the material.

Deletions cut 4 bases from V and 2 bases from J, with 15 bases between. The length of the CDR3 is 15 residues. Germline V gene lookup returns CDR1 SGHNT and CDR2 YYREEE (reference sequence). Authors' processing steps: The assay estimated nucleated cells by amplifying reference gene primers. Profiled with immunoSEQ multiplex PCR; TCRdb holds only in-frame clones, not every one. D and trimming come from the DNA, and the V and J calls and clone size come from that table. Among almost 250,000 clones listed, around nine tenths were seen once. J is TRBJ2-5 and V is TRBV5-4, with D maybe TRBD2 (6 bases). This TCR derives from a woman aged 55-69 years who had recovered from COVID-19. Sample: peripheral blood. CDR3 in DNA: TGTGCCAGCAGCCGAGGGAGCGGGCCTCAAGAGACCCAGTACTTC. Protein sequence: CASSRGSGPQETQYF.